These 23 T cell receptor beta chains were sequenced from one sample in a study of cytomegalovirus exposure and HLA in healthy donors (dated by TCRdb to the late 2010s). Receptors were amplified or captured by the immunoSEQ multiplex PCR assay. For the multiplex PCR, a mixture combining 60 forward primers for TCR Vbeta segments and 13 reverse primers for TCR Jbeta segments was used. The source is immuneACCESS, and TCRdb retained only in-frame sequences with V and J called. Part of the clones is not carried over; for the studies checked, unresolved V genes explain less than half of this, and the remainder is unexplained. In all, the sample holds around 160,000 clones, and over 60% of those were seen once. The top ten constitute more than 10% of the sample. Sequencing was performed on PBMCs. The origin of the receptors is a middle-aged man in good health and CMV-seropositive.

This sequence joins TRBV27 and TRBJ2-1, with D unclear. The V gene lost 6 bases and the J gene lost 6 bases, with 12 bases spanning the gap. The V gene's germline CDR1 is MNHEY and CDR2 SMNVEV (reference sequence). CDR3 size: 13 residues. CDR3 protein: CASSRGPINEQFF. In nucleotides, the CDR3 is TGTGCCAGCAGCCGTGGGCCCATCAATGAGCAGTTCTTC.

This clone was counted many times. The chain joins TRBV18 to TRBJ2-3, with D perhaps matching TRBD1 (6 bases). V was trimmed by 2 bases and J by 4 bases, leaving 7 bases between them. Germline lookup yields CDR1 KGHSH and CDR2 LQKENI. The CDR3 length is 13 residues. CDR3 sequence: CASSPAGADTQYF. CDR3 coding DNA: TGTGCCAGCTCACCAGCAGGGGCAGATACGCAGTATTTT.

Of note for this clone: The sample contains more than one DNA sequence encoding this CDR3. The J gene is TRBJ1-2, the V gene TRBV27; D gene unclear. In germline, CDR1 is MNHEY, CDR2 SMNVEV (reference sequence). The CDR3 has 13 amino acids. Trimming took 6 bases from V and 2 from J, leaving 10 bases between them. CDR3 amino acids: CASSLTANYGYTF. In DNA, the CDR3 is TGTGCCAGCAGCCTCACAGCCAACTATGGCTACACCTTC.

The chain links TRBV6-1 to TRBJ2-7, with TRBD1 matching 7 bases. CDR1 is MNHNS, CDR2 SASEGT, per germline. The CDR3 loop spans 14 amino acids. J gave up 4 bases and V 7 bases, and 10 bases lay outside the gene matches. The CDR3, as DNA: TGTGCCAGCAATCCCGGTACAGGGGAGTACGAGCAGTACTTC. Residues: CASNPGTGEYEQYF.

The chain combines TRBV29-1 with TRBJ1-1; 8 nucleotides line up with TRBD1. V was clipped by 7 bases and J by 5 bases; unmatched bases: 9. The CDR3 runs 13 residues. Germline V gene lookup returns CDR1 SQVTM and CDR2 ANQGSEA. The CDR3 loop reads CSAGGQGLTEAFF. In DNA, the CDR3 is TGCAGCGCAGGAGGACAGGGTTTGACTGAAGCTTTCTTT.

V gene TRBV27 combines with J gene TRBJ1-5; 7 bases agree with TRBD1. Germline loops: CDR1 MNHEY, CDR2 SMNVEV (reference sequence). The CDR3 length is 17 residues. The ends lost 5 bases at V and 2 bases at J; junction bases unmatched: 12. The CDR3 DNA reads TGTGCCAGCAGTCCACAGGGGTCCCGATATGGCAATCAGCCCCAGCATTTT. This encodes CASSPQGSRYGNQPQHF.

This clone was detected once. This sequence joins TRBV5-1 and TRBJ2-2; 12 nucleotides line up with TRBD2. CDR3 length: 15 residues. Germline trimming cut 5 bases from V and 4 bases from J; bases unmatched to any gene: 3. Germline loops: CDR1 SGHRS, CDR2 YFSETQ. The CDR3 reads CASRPGLAGTGELFF. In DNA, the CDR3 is TGCGCCAGCAGGCCGGGACTAGCGGGCACCGGGGAGCTGTTTTTT.

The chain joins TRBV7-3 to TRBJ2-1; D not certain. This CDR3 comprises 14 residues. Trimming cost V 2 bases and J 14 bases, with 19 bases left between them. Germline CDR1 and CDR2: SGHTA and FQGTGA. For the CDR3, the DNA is TGTGCCAGCAGCTTACCACGACTGAGGTCGGTTAAGTTCTTC. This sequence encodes CASSLPRLRSVKFF.

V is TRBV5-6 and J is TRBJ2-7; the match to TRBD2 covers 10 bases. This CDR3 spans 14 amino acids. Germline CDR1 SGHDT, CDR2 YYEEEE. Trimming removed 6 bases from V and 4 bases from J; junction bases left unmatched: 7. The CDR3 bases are TGTGCCAGCACCAAACTAGCGGGAAGATACGAGCAGTACTTC. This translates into CASTKLAGRYEQYF.

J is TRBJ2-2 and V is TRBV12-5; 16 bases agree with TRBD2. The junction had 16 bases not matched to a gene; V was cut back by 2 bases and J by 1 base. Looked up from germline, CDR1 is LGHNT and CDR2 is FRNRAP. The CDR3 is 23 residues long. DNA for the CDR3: TGTGCTAGTGGTTTGCCCACGGGACTAGCGGGAGGGCCAGGTCCCTTGAACACCGGGGAGCTGTTTTTT. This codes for CASGLPTGLAGGPGPLNTGELFF.

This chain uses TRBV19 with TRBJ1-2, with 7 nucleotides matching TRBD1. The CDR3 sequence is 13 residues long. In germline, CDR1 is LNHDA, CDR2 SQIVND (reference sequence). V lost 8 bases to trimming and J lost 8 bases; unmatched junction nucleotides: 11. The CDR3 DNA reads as TGTGCCAGTCGGGACAGCGAGGGTCGGGGCTACACCTTC. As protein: CASRDSEGRGYTF.

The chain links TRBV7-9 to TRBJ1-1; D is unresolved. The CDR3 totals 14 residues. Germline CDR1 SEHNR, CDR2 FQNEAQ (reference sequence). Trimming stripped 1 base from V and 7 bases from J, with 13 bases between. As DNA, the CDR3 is TGTGCCAGCAGCTTAGTGAGTACTCCTAGTGAAGCTTTCTTT. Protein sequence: CASSLVSTPSEAFF.

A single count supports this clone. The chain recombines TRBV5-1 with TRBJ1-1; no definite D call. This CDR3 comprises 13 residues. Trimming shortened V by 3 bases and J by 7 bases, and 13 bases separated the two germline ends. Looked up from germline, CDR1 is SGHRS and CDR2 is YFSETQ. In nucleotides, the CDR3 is TGCGCCAGCAGCTCGAACCGAGGAGGTGAAGCTTTCTTT. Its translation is CASSSNRGGEAFF. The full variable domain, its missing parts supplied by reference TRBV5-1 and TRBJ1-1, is KAGVTQTPRYLIKTRGQQVTLSCSPISGHRSVSWYQQTPGQGLQFLFEYFSETQRNKGNFPGRFSGRQFSNSRSEMNVSTLELGDSALYLCASSSNRGGEAFFGQGTRLTVV.

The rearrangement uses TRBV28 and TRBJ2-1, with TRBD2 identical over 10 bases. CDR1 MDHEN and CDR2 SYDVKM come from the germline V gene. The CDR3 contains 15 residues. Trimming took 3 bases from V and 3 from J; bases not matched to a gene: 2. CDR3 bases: TGTGCCAGCAGTTTTAGCGGGAGGCTCTACAATGAGCAGTTCTTC. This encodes CASSFSGRLYNEQFF.

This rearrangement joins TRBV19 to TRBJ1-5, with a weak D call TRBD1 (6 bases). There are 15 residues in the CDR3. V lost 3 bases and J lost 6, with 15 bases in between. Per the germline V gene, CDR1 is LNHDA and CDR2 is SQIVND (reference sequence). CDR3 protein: CASSIGDNRPQPQHF. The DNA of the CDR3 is TGTGCCAGTAGTATTGGGGACAATCGGCCTCAGCCCCAGCATTTT.

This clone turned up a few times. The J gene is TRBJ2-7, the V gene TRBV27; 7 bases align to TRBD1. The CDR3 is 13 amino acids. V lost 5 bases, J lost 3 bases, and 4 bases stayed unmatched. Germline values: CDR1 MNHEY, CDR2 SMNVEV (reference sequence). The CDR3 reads CASSVQGNYEQYF. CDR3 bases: TGTGCCAGCAGTGTACAGGGGAACTACGAGCAGTACTTC.

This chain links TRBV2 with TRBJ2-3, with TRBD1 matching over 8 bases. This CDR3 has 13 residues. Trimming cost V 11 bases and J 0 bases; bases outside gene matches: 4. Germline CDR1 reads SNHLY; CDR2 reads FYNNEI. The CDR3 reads CAGRDRSTDTQYF. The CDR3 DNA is TGTGCCGGCCGGGACAGGAGCACAGATACGCAGTATTTT.

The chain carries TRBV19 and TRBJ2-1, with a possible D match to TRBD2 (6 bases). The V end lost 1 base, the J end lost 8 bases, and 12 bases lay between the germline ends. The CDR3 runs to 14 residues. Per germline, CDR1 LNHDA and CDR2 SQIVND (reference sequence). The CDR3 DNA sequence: TGTGCCAGTAGTATAGGTGGAGGGTCAGATGAGCAGTTCTTC. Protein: CASSIGGGSDEQFF.

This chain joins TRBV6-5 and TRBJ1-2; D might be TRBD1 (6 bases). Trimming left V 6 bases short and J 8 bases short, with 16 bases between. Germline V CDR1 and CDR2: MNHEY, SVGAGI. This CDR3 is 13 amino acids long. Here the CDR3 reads CASSTQGTWGYTF. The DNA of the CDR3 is TGTGCCAGCAGCACCCAGGGGACCTGGGGCTACACCTTC.

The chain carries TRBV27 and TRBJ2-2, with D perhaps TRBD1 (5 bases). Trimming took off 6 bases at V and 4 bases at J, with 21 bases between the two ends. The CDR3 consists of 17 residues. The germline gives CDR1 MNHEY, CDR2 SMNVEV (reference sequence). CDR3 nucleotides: TGTGCCAGCAGGCGTTTGGGCACTGGGGCTCTCACCGGGGAGCTGTTTTTT. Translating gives CASRRLGTGALTGELFF.

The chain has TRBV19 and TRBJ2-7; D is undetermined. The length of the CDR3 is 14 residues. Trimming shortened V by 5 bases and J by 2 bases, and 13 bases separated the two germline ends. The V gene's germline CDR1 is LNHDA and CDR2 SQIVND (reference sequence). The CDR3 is CASSYLLGTYEQYF. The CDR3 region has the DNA TGTGCCAGTAGTTACCTACTGGGCACCTACGAGCAGTACTTC.

The CDR3 region has the DNA TGTGCCAGCAGCTTAGATGGAGGGGGCCTTGAAGCTTTCTTT. This codes for CASSLDGGGLEAFF. The chain has TRBV7-2 and TRBJ1-1, with 7 positions matching TRBD1. The V gene's germline CDR1 is SGHTA and CDR2 FQGNSA. CDR3 length: 14 residues. Germline trimming cut 1 base from V and 7 bases from J; bases unmatched to any gene: 6.

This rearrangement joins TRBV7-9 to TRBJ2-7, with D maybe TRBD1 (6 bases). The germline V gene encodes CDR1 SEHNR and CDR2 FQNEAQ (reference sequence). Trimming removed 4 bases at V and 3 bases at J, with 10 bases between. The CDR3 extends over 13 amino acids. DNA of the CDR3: TGTGCCAGCAGCTCCGGGACACTCTACGAGCAGTACTTC. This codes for CASSSGTLYEQYF.